This TCR beta chain was captured by sequencing in a study of response to subunit inactivated influenza vaccine. Study findings and constraints: Each seasonal influenza vaccination recruits few new T cells, the authors suggested.

TCRdb recomputed calls from the RT-PCR reads with MiXCR, one row per CDR3 protein. This repertoire shows approximately 570,000 distinct CDR3 sequences, 7.6% found once; its top ten account for around 13%. This clonotype appeared a single time. Its cognate antigen is unknown. The TCR originated in a man between 45 and 75 years old who received an inactivated influenza vaccine. Source: PBMCs from blood, taken 23 months after vaccination.

CDR3 loop: CASSPTILETQYF. CDR3 in DNA: TGTGCCAGCAGCCCTACTATACTAGAGACCCAGTACTTC. This chain connects TRBV11-2 to TRBJ2-5; no definite D call. Trimming took off 5 bases at V and 4 bases at J, with 11 bases between the two ends. The CDR3 sequence is 13 residues long. Germline loops: CDR1 SGHAT, CDR2 FQNNGV. Based on the CDR3 plus reference TRBV11-2 and TRBJ2-5, the full variable domain is EAGVAQSPRYKIIEKRQSVAFWCNPISGHATLYWYQQILGQGPKLLIQFQNNGVVDDSQLPKDRFSAERLKGVDSTLKIQPAKLEDSAVYLCASSPTILETQYFGPGTRLLVL.